The 5 T cell receptor beta chains reported below all come from one sample, sequenced in a study of radiotherapy plus CTLA-4 blockade in lung cancer. Sequenced by immunoSEQ multiplex PCR; TCRdb stores in-frame clones only, minus some. The sample records some 50,000 clones, around 85% being singletons. The specimen was peripheral blood, collected from a patient treated with radiotherapy plus ipilimumab. The receptor source for this set is a human donor with non-small cell lung cancer who had a partial response to radiotherapy plus ipilimumab.

The CDR3 region is CASSDTGGLVEQFF. The DNA for the CDR3 is TGTGCCAGCAGTGATACAGGGGGCCTGGTTGAGCAGTTCTTC. The chain employs TRBV6-1 and TRBJ2-1, with TRBD1 matching over 9 bases. Trimming at V came to 3 bases and at J to 9 bases, leaving 6 bases not matched to a gene. Germline-derived CDR1 and CDR2 are MNHNS and SASEGT. The CDR3 has 14 residues.

This clone ranks as medium-sized. The CDR3 sequence: CASSGLLAGDYEQYF. As DNA, the CDR3 is TGTGCCAGCAGCGGGCTCCTAGCGGGGGACTACGAGCAGTACTTC. The chain is built from TRBV5-6 and TRBJ2-7; TRBD2 matches 10 bases. From germline, CDR1 is SGHDT and CDR2 YYEEEE. This CDR3 is 15 amino acids long. Unmatched junction bases numbered 7, after V lost 4 bases and J lost 3 bases. The variable domain in full, with the rest retrieved from reference TRBV5-6 and TRBJ2-7, is DAGVTQSPTHLIKTRGQQVTLRCSPKSGHDTVSWYQQALGQGPQFIFQYYEEEERQRGNFPDRFSGHQFPNYSSELNVNALLLGDSALYLCASSGLLAGDYEQYFGPGTRLTVT.

This chain joins TRBV10-1 and TRBJ2-3, with 10 bases matching TRBD1. V was pared by 3 bases and J by 7 bases, with 4 bases of the junction left unmatched. CDR3 length equals 14 residues. Germline V gene sequence: CDR1 WNHNN, CDR2 SYGVQD (reference sequence). The CDR3 here is CASSEGTGVNTQYF. The DNA of the CDR3 is TGCGCCAGCAGTGAAGGGACAGGGGTCAATACGCAGTATTTT.

The rearrangement uses TRBV5-1 and TRBJ2-7, with TRBD2 as a possible D gene (5 bases). Per germline, CDR1 SGHRS and CDR2 YFSETQ. The CDR3 loop spans 12 amino acids. The V end was cut by 4 bases, the J end by 3 bases, with 8 bases between. In DNA, the CDR3 is TGCGCCAGCAGCACCGGGAACTACGAGCAGTACTTC. Translation gives CASSTGNYEQYF. Based on the CDR3 plus reference TRBV5-1 and TRBJ2-7, the full variable domain is KAGVTQTPRYLIKTRGQQVTLSCSPISGHRSVSWYQQTPGQGLQFLFEYFSETQRNKGNFPGRFSGRQFSNSRSEMNVSTLELGDSALYLCASSTGNYEQYFGPGTRLTVT.

The chain is built from TRBV6-5 and TRBJ1-1; the D is unclear. V was pared by 6 bases and J by 8 bases, with 13 bases between. This CDR3 region has 12 residues. The V gene's germline CDR1 is MNHEY and CDR2 SVGAGI. The CDR3 spells CASRRTGEEAFF. The CDR3 nucleotides read TGTGCCAGCAGAAGAACCGGGGAGGAAGCTTTCTTT.